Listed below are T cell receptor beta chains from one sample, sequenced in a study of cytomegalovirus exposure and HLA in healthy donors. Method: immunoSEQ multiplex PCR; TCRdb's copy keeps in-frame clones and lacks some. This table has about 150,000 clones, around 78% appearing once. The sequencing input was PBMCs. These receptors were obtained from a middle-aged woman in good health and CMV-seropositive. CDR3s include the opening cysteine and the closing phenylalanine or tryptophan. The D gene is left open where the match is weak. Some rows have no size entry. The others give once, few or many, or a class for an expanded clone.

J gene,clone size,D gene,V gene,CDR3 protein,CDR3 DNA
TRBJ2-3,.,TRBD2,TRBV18,CASSPLPSGPPDTQYF,TGTGCCAGCTCACCACTCCCTAGCGGCCCACCAGATACGCAGTATTTT
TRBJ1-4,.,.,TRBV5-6,CASSLAGQANEKLFF,TGTGCCAGCAGCTTGGCAGGTCAGGCGAATGAAAAACTGTTTTTT
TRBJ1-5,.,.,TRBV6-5,CASSQSRGAGRPQHF,TGTGCCAGCAGCCAGAGTCGCGGGGCTGGACGGCCCCAGCATTTT
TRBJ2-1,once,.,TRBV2,CASSERGGLGNEQFF,TGTGCCAGCAGTGAGAGGGGGGGCCTAGGGAATGAGCAGTTCTTC
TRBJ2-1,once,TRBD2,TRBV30,CACAGGPYNEQFF,TGTGCCTGCGCGGGGGGGCCCTACAATGAGCAGTTCTTC
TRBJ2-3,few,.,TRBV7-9,CASSLADTTYTQYF,TGTGCCAGCAGCTTAGCGGACACAACCTATACGCAGTATTTT
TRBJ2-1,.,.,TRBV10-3,CAISPDSQPSNEQFF,TGTGCCATCAGTCCGGACTCCCAACCAAGCAATGAGCAGTTCTTC
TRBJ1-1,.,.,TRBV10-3,CAISQGGRAGAFF,TGTGCCATCAGCCAGGGAGGTCGTGCCGGAGCTTTCTTT
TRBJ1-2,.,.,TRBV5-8,CASNSRPGGYTF,TGTGCCAGCAACTCACGACCGGGTGGCTACACCTTC
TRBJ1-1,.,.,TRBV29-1,CSVERERFYTEAFF,TGCAGCGTTGAGCGTGAGAGGTTTTACACTGAAGCTTTCTTT
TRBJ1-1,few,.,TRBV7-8,CASSPLLRLMNTEAFF,TGTGCCAGCAGCCCTTTACTGAGGCTCATGAACACTGAAGCTTTCTTT
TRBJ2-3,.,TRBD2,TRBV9,CASSPFWRGGFDTQYF,TGTGCCAGCAGCCCCTTCTGGCGGGGGGGTTTCGATACGCAGTATTTT
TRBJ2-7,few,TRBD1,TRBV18,CASSPSGTGTPFEQYF,TGTGCCAGCTCACCCTCCGGGACAGGGACCCCCTTCGAGCAGTACTTC
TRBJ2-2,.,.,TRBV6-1,CASNPTGNTGELFF,TGTGCCAGCAACCCGACAGGGAACACCGGGGAGCTGTTTTTT
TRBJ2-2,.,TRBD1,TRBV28,CASSTRQGTNTGELFF,TGTGCCAGCAGTACAAGACAGGGGACGAACACCGGGGAGCTGTTTTTT
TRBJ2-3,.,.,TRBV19,CASSSEGLTDTQYF,TGTGCCAGTAGCTCGGAGGGGCTCACAGATACGCAGTATTTT
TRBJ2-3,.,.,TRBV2,CASSDRGTITDTQYF,TGTGCCAGCAGTGATAGGGGAACAATCACAGATACGCAGTATTTT
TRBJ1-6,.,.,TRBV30,CAWRGGSSYNSPLHF,TGTGCCTGGAGGGGAGGAAGCTCCTATAATTCACCCCTCCACTTT
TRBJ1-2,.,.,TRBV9,CASSVFGDGTQGGNYGYTF,TGTGCCAGCAGCGTATTCGGGGATGGAACTCAGGGAGGGAACTATGGCTACACCTTC
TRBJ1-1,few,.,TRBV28,CASSFPDRMNTEAFF,TGTGCCAGCAGTTTCCCCGACAGGATGAACACTGAAGCTTTCTTT
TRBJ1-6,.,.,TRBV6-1,CASSEVFVALHF,TGTGCCAGCAGTGAAGTCTTCGTTGCCCTCCACTTT
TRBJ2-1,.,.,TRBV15,CATSRKKGGTYNEQFF,TGTGCCACCAGCAGAAAAAAGGGGGGGACCTACAATGAGCAGTTCTTC
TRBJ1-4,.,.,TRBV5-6,CASSFPRLNEKLFF,TGTGCCAGCAGCTTCCCCAGGTTGAATGAAAAACTGTTTTTT
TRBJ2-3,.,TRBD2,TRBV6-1,CASSARLAGGLDTQYF,TGTGCCAGCAGTGCCAGACTAGCGGGGGGGCTCGATACGCAGTATTTT
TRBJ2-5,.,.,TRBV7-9,CASSSTRQETQYF,TGTGCCAGCAGTTCTACTCGCCAAGAGACCCAGTACTTC
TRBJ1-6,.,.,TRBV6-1,CASQQGWMGSPLHF,TGTGCCAGTCAACAGGGATGGATGGGTTCACCCCTCCACTTT
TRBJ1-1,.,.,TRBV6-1,CASRRMNTEAFF,TGTGCCAGCAGGCGGATGAACACTGAAGCTTTCTTT
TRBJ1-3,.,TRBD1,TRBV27,CASSHWTGVQDTIYF,TGTGCCAGCAGTCACTGGACAGGGGTACAGGACACCATATATTTT
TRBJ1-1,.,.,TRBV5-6,CASSLAGRVDQTEAFF,TGTGCCAGCAGCCTCGCCGGGAGGGTCGACCAGACTGAAGCTTTCTTT
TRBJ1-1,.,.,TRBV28,CASPPPQDLNTEAFF,TGTGCCAGCCCGCCCCCCCAGGATTTAAACACTGAAGCTTTCTTT
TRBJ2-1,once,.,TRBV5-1,CASSLAQGLDIINEQFF,TGCGCCAGCAGCTTGGCTCAGGGCCTAGATATCATAAATGAGCAGTTCTTC
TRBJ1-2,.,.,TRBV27,CASSSDRPGYTF,TGTGCCAGCAGTTCAGACAGACCCGGCTACACCTTC
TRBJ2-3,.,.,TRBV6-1,CASRENRATQYF,TGTGCCAGCAGAGAAAACAGAGCTACGCAGTATTTT